The 22 T cell receptor beta chains presented below share a single source sample, sequenced in a study of T-cell reconstitution after alpha-beta-depleted transplantation in children. Preparation of the TCRbeta library used unique molecular identifiers. TCRdb fed the PCR reads into MiXCR, producing one record per CDR3 protein. In the table there are some 550,000 distinct CDR3 sequences, approximately 16% of which are singletons. Sequenced here: PBMCs from the stem cell graft donor, sampled from the stem cell graft. The receptors stem from a human donor who donated a stem cell graft to a child with acute lymphoblastic leukemia.

The V and J genes are TRBV11-2 and TRBJ1-1; D is unresolved. This CDR3 region has 15 residues. Germline CDR1 SGHAT, CDR2 FQNNGV. Trimming took off 5 bases at V and 6 bases at J, with 19 bases between the two ends. CDR3 DNA: TGTGCCAGCAGCCCCGGGCTGGGCTCGCAACCTGAAGCTTTCTTT. Protein sequence: CASSPGLGSQPEAFF.

The genes are TRBV7-3 and TRBJ2-7; D may be TRBD2 (6 bases). The CDR3 has 13 amino acids. The V gene lost 5 bases and the J gene lost 4 bases, with 12 bases spanning the gap. CDR1 is SGHTA and CDR2 is FQGTGA in the germline V gene. CDR3 loop: CASSPASGYEQYF. The CDR3 bases are TGTGCCAGCAGCCCGGCCAGCGGGTACGAGCAGTACTTC.

This clonotype was counted between two and nine times. The rearrangement links TRBV6-1 to TRBJ2-1, with 7 bases aligning to TRBD2. The CDR3 contains 15 residues. CDR1 is MNHNS and CDR2 is SASEGT in the germline V gene. V lost 5 bases to trimming and J lost 4 bases; unmatched junction nucleotides: 8. In DNA, the CDR3 is TGTGCCAGCAGTAGGGTGACTAGCAGATACAATGAGCAGTTCTTC. It encodes CASSRVTSRYNEQFF.

The table lists this clonotype with a few counts. This chain connects TRBV10-3 to TRBJ2-7; D possibly corresponds to TRBD1 (6 bases). V lost 5 bases and J 3 bases, leaving 20 bases between the germline ends. CDR3 length equals 16 residues. CDR1 and CDR2 from the germline V gene are ENHRY and SYGVKD. The CDR3: CAISYLSGTPSYEQYF. The CDR3, as DNA: TGTGCCATCAGTTACCTCTCCGGGACACCAAGCTACGAGCAGTACTTC.

The V gene is TRBV7-2, the J gene TRBJ1-5; D is uncertain. Trimming removed 2 bases at V and 4 bases at J, with 6 bases between. This CDR3 is 13 amino acids long. From germline, CDR1 is SGHTA and CDR2 FQGNSA. CDR3 protein: CASSLSWNQPQHF. DNA of the CDR3: TGTGCCAGCAGCTTAAGTTGGAATCAGCCCCAGCATTTT.

This sequence joins TRBV18 and TRBJ2-2; maybe TRBD1 (5 bases). The V and J ends lost 2 bases and 10 bases respectively, with 17 bases between them. The length of the CDR3 is 15 residues. From germline, CDR1 is KGHSH and CDR2 LQKENI. The chain's CDR3 is CASSPSAGMEPELFF. The CDR3 DNA sequence: TGTGCCAGCTCACCAAGCGCAGGGATGGAACCGGAGCTGTTTTTT.

This clonotype appeared a few times. The V call is TRBV5-1, the J call TRBJ2-1, with D possibly TRBD2 on 6 matching bases. The CDR3 is made up of 14 amino acids. The V end was cut by 0 bases, the J end by 5 bases, with 9 bases between. CDR1 and CDR2 (germline): SGHRS, YFSETQ. The CDR3 protein is CASSLGEADNEQFF. In DNA, the CDR3 is TGCGCCAGCAGCTTGGGGGAGGCGGACAATGAGCAGTTCTTC.

This clonotype was observed a handful of times. The rearrangement uses TRBV6-1 and TRBJ1-2; no firm D call. Germline loops: CDR1 MNHNS, CDR2 SASEGT. Deletions cut 7 bases from V and 4 bases from J, with 16 bases between. The CDR3 is 14 amino acids. Written as DNA, the CDR3 is TGTGCCAGCACCGCAGCGGGGTGGGGCTATGGCTACACCTTC. This encodes CASTAAGWGYGYTF.

This clonotype has a handful of counts. Here the CDR3 DNA reads TGTGCCAGCAGCTCGACTAGCGGGAGGGCCAGCGAGCAGTACTTC. Its protein is CASSSTSGRASEQYF. The V and J genes are TRBV12-3 or TRBV12-4 and TRBJ2-7; 14 bases match TRBD2. J was trimmed by 6 bases and V by 6 bases; bases with no gene match: 7. The CDR3 loop spans 15 amino acids.

This clonotype was counted many times. V and J are TRBV12-3 or TRBV12-4 and TRBJ1-1, with a weak D call TRBD1 (5 bases). V dropped 6 bases and J dropped 7 bases, with 15 bases sitting between them. The CDR3 covers 13 residues. CDR3 sequence: CASRQAGGHEAFF. The CDR3 nucleotides are TGTGCCAGCAGACAGGCTGGGGGTCATGAAGCTTTCTTT.

The chain has TRBV11-2 and TRBJ1-5; a possible D gene is TRBD1 (6 bases). V lost 4 bases, J lost 0 bases, and 28 bases lay in between. This CDR3 spans 21 amino acids. Germline values: CDR1 SGHAT, CDR2 FQNNGV. The CDR3 sequence: CASSSRGGSSSVSYSNQPQHF. In DNA, the CDR3 is TGTGCCAGCAGCTCTAGGGGGGGCAGCTCCTCCGTTTCTTATAGCAATCAGCCCCAGCATTTT.

The chain employs TRBV7-2 and TRBJ2-7; TRBD2 agrees at 10 bases. The CDR3 sequence is 15 residues long. V lost 5 bases to trimming and J lost 3 bases; unmatched junction nucleotides: 7. The germline gives CDR1 SGHTA, CDR2 FQGNSA. CDR3 sequence (DNA): TGTGCCAGCAGCGCGCCGGGACTAGCGCTCTACGAGCAGTACTTC. Amino acids: CASSAPGLALYEQYF.

This chain joins TRBV6-5 and TRBJ2-7; D is unresolved. CDR1 MNHEY and CDR2 SVGAGI come from the germline V gene. The CDR3 has 15 residues. V gave up 2 bases and J gave up 2 bases, with 13 bases separating them. The CDR3 DNA reads as TGTGCCAGCAGTTACGACCCGAGAGTAACCTACGAGCAGTACTTC. Translation: CASSYDPRVTYEQYF.

This clonotype occurred a few times. This chain joins TRBV7-9 and TRBJ2-7, with D tentatively TRBD2 (5 bases). Per the germline V gene, CDR1 is SEHNR and CDR2 is FQNEAQ (reference sequence). V lost 2 bases to trimming and J lost 0 bases, with 11 bases between them. The CDR3 length is 15 residues. The CDR3 spells CASSLRIGDSYEQYF. The DNA for the CDR3 is TGTGCCAGCAGCTTAAGGATCGGGGACTCCTACGAGCAGTACTTC.

The chain uses TRBV6-4 and TRBJ1-2; weak D call: TRBD1 (5 bases). The V gene lost 11 bases and the J gene lost 3 bases, with 16 bases spanning the gap. Germline CDR1 reads MRHNA; CDR2 reads SNTAGT. The CDR3 loop spans 13 amino acids. The CDR3 region has the DNA TGTGCCCGACAGCGGGGAAAGGACTATGGCTACACCTTC. As protein: CARQRGKDYGYTF.

Only a few counts were recorded for this clonotype. The chain recombines TRBV5-1 with TRBJ2-5; 10 bases line up with TRBD2. Trimming at V came to 9 bases and at J to 2 bases, leaving 10 bases not matched to a gene. CDR3 length equals 15 residues. In germline, CDR1 is SGHRS, CDR2 YFSETQ. Here the CDR3 reads CATCPGLASQETQYF. CDR3 bases: TGCGCCACCTGTCCGGGACTAGCGTCACAAGAGACCCAGTACTTC.

This clonotype was found a few times. V is TRBV21-1 and J is TRBJ2-6; the DNA was not used to check the table's D call, TRBD1. TRBV21-1 is a known pseudogene. This CDR3 region has 16 residues. This CDR3 is CASRPYRVPGANVLTF. CDR3 nucleotide sequence: TGTGCCAGCAGACCATACAGGGTACCCGGGGCCAACGTCCTGACTTTC.

This clonotype was counted only a few times. At one end, the junction sequence differs from germline, possibly due to a read error. The V call is TRBV12-3 or TRBV12-4, the J call TRBJ2-7, with 7 bases lining up with TRBD2. This CDR3 comprises 13 residues. CDR3 residues: CASSFGTIYEQYF. CDR3 bases: TGCGCCAGCAGCTTCGGGACTATCTACGAGCAGTACTTC.

The CDR3 DNA reads as TGTGCCAGCAGACGACTAGCGGGATCCAATGAGCAGTTCTTC. This encodes CASRRLAGSNEQFF. The gene calls are TRBV3-1 and TRBJ2-1; 11 bases are shared with TRBD2. The CDR3 is 14 residues long. The ends lost 6 bases at V and 6 bases at J; junction bases unmatched: 4. Germline V gene sequence: CDR1 LGHDT, CDR2 YNNKEL (reference sequence).

This clonotype turned up a few times. CDR3 sequence: CSASGTGGPDTQYF. CDR3 DNA sequence: TGCAGTGCCAGCGGGACAGGGGGCCCAGATACGCAGTATTTT. The rearrangement joins TRBV20-1 to TRBJ2-3; 12 bases align to TRBD1. Germline CDR1 and CDR2: DFQATT and SNEGSKA (reference sequence). CDR3 length equals 14 residues. V lost 6 bases, J lost 4 bases, and 5 bases stayed unmatched.

In its sample, this clonotype was seen a few times. V gene TRBV6-4 combines with J gene TRBJ2-1; the match to TRBD2 covers 10 bases. The CDR3 is made up of 16 amino acids. CDR1 is MRHNA, CDR2 SNTAGT, per germline. The trim removed 3 bases at V and 5 bases at J, leaving 7 bases unmatched. The CDR3: CASSDLAGAGDNEQFF. The DNA of the CDR3 is TGTGCCAGCAGTGATCTAGCGGGAGCGGGCGACAATGAGCAGTTCTTC.

This clonotype was counted ten times or more. The J gene is TRBJ1-3, the V gene TRBV12-3 or TRBV12-4, with 8 bases that match TRBD1. V was pared by 4 bases and J by 4 bases, with 3 bases of the junction left unmatched. CDR3 length: 14 residues. CDR3 region: CASSSQGAGNTIYF. CDR3 DNA sequence: TGTGCCAGCAGTTCTCAGGGGGCCGGAAACACCATATATTTT.